One T cell receptor (beta chain) is described in this entry. The sample comes from a study of blood T cell repertoires in COVID-19. Generated by immunoSEQ multiplex PCR, the TCRdb table keeps only in-frame clones and is missing some. The sample shows 200,000 to 300,000 clones, about nine tenths of them seen only once. The V segment lost 5 bases and the J segment 0 bases; nucleotides outside the gene matches: 14. Germline CDR1 reads MNHEY; CDR2 reads SMNVEV (reference sequence). The CDR3 extends over 18 amino acids. This chain joins TRBV27 and TRBJ1-2; TRBD1 agrees at 8 bases. Sample: peripheral blood. This TCR derives from a man aged 55 to 70 who had recovered from COVID-19. The CDR3 DNA sequence: TGTGCCAGCAGTCCCGAACAGCTAAACAGGGGGTCTAACTATGGCTACACCTTC. This translates into CASSPEQLNRGSNYGYTF.